These T cell receptor beta chains were read from a single sample in a study of beta chain features in type 1 diabetes. Measured with immunoSEQ multiplex PCR; TCRdb has only the in-frame clones, and not every one. Seen here are 150,000 to 200,000 clones, roughly 59% observed once, and the top ten hold about 0.081%. Sequenced sample: naive CD4+ T cells from blood. These receptors were collected from a man younger than 45 with type 1 diabetes. The CDR3 runs from the conserved cysteine through the conserved F or W. A D gene is named only where the DNA matches it firmly. The size entry is marked missing in some rows and otherwise reads once, few, many or a size class.

d_call j_call clone_size cdr3_length v_call cdr3_aa cdr3_nt
TRBD1 TRBJ1-2 - 11 TRBV29-1 CSAETGYGYTF TGCAGCGCAGAGACAGGGTATGGCTACACCTTC
TRBD1 TRBJ2-7 - 14 TRBV29-1 CSVEAGGLSYEQYF TGCAGCGTTGAAGCAGGGGGCCTTTCCTACGAGCAGTACTTC
TRBD1 TRBJ2-1 few 15 TRBV18 CASSPMRQGNNEQFF TGTGCCAGCTCACCAATGCGACAGGGAAACAATGAGCAGTTCTTC
- TRBJ2-1 - 12 TRBV28 CASSSYIYEQFF TGTGCCAGCAGTTCCTACATCTATGAGCAGTTCTTC
- TRBJ2-1 - 18 TRBV4-3 CASSQDLTGGLNYNEQFF TGCGCCAGCAGCCAAGATTTGACGGGGGGCCTTAACTACAATGAGCAGTTCTTC
- TRBJ2-7 - 16 TRBV7-2 CASSLAGLMFGYEQYF TGTGCCAGCAGCTTAGCTGGGTTAATGTTCGGATACGAGCAGTACTTC
- TRBJ2-3 - 14 TRBV7-9 CASSLDSHLDTQYF TGTGCCAGCAGCTTGGACAGCCACCTGGATACGCAGTATTTT
TRBD1 TRBJ2-5 - 15 TRBV30 CAWSVPGRGQETQYF TGTGCCTGGAGTGTACCGGGCAGGGGGCAAGAGACCCAGTACTTC
- TRBJ2-5 once 14 TRBV7-2 CASSLSWDQETQYF TGTGCCAGCAGCTTATCTTGGGACCAAGAGACCCAGTACTTC
TRBD1 TRBJ2-7 few 14 TRBV7-9 CASSLGQGKDEQYF TGTGCCAGCAGCTTAGGACAGGGGAAGGACGAGCAGTACTTC
- TRBJ2-3 - 14 TRBV29-1 CSVVRHFGPDTQYF TGCAGCGTTGTGAGACACTTTGGCCCAGATACGCAGTATTTT
- TRBJ1-3 few 10 TRBV2 CARTGNTIYF TGTGCCAGGACGGGAAACACCATATATTTT
TRBD1 TRBJ2-7 - 14 TRBV7-2 CASSLTGAAYEQYF TGTGCCAGCAGCTTGACAGGGGCAGCCTACGAGCAGTACTTC
TRBD1 TRBJ2-1 few 15 TRBV4-1 CASSLGQLGVNEQFF TGCGCCAGCAGCCTGGGACAGCTAGGGGTTAATGAGCAGTTCTTC
- TRBJ2-3 - 15 TRBV12-2 CASRSGLAFTDTQYF TGTGCAAGTCGCTCAGGACTAGCGTTCACAGATACGCAGTATTTT
- TRBJ2-3 - 14 TRBV6-5 CASSYSGTTDTQYF TGTGCCAGCAGTTACTCGGGGACCACAGATACGCAGTATTTT
- TRBJ2-5 - 15 TRBV7-2 CASSSSGSSGETQYF TGTGCCAGCAGCTCCTCCGGGAGCAGTGGGGAGACCCAGTACTTC
TRBD2 TRBJ2-1 few 17 TRBV29-1 CSVANLAGGPSYNEQFF TGCAGCGTTGCCAACTTAGCGGGGGGGCCTTCCTACAATGAGCAGTTCTTC
- TRBJ2-5 - 12 TRBV15 CATSREPETQYF TGTGCCACCAGCAGAGAGCCGGAGACCCAGTACTTC
TRBD1 TRBJ1-6 - 15 TRBV11-2 CASSFSGDSGSPLHF TGTGCCAGCAGCTTTTCTGGGGACAGTGGATCACCCCTCCACTTT
TRBD1 TRBJ1-1 few 13 TRBV29-1 CSVVGTGWTEAFF TGCAGCGTTGTGGGGACAGGGTGGACTGAAGCTTTCTTT
- TRBJ2-1 - 14 TRBV30 CAWGIGGSYNEQFF TGTGCCTGGGGAATCGGAGGGTCCTACAATGAGCAGTTCTTC
- TRBJ2-5 few 14 TRBV29-1 CSVVKDWLQETQYF TGCAGCGTTGTTAAGGACTGGCTTCAAGAGACCCAGTACTTC
- TRBJ1-1 - 13 TRBV18 CASSPGMNTEAFF TGTGCCAGCTCACCTGGGATGAACACTGAAGCTTTCTTT
TRBD1 TRBJ2-5 - 16 TRBV7-2 CASSSLAGTGVETQYF TGTGCCAGCAGCTCCCTAGCCGGGACAGGGGTCGAGACCCAGTACTTC
- TRBJ1-6 few 15 TRBV10-3 CAIRDTESYNSPLHF TGTGCCATCAGAGATACGGAAAGCTATAATTCACCCCTCCACTTT
- TRBJ2-7 - 13 TRBV11-2 CASSLDTGLEQYF TGTGCCAGCAGCTTAGATACAGGGCTCGAGCAGTACTTC
- TRBJ2-7 - 14 TRBV5-1 CASSLEVPSYEQYF TGCGCCAGCAGCTTGGAGGTCCCCTCCTACGAGCAGTACTTC
TRBD2 TRBJ2-1 - 13 TRBV5-1 CASSLGLAKEQFF TGCGCCAGCAGCTTGGGACTAGCGAAGGAGCAGTTCTTC
TRBD1 TRBJ2-5 once 14 TRBV7-2 CASSFDRGPETQYF TGTGCCAGCAGCTTTGACAGGGGGCCCGAGACCCAGTACTTC
- TRBJ1-2 - 15 TRBV4-1 CASSQDRQGSYGYTF TGCGCCAGCAGCCAAGATCGGCAGGGGAGCTATGGCTACACCTTC
TRBD2 TRBJ2-7 - 15 TRBV4-3 CASSQLAGGSYEQYF TGCGCCAGCAGCCAACTAGCGGGGGGCTCCTACGAGCAGTACTTC
TRBD1 TRBJ2-1 - 16 TRBV10-3 CAISEGTGVSYNEQFF TGTGCCATCAGTGAGGGGACAGGGGTCTCCTACAATGAGCAGTTCTTC
TRBD1 TRBJ1-4 once 16 TRBV4-1 CASSQGQGAFGEKLFF TGCGCCAGCAGCCAAGGGCAGGGGGCATTTGGTGAAAAACTGTTTTTT
- TRBJ2-3 - 11 TRBV4-2 CASSQSGTQYF TGTGCCAGCAGCCAATCGGGTACGCAGTATTTT
TRBD2 TRBJ2-7 - 13 TRBV7-2 CASSPGGTYEQYF TGTGCCAGCAGCCCGGGGGGAACCTACGAGCAGTACTTC
TRBD1 TRBJ1-2 few 14 TRBV29-1 CSVVSTGRNYGYTF TGCAGCGTTGTTTCGACAGGGCGGAACTATGGCTACACCTTC
- TRBJ1-1 - 11 TRBV29-1 CSVVKNTEAFF TGCAGCGTTGTAAAGAACACTGAAGCTTTCTTT
- TRBJ1-1 - 12 TRBV28 CASSGWNTEAFF TGTGCCAGCAGCGGATGGAACACTGAAGCTTTCTTT